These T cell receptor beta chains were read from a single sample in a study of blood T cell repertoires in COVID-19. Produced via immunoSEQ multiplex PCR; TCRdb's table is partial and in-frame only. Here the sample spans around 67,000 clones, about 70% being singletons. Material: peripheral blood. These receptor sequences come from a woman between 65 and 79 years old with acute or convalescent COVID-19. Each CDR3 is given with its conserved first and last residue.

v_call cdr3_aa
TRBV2 CASRPSTEAFF
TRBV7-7 CASSDGTLGTDTQYF
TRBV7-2 CASSLGQGTGELFF
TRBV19 CASSISVANTEAFF
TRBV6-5 CASATGNTEAFF
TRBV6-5 CATAGTGGSEQYF
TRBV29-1 CSVASPGDYTF
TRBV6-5 CASRTGEGNYGYTF
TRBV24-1 CATSDPGHRAGGYTF
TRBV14 CASSQDWGGAYNEQFF
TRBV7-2 CASSPTDRVYYGYTF
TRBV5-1 CASSLAQGWTEAFF
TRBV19 CASRTGGNYGYTF
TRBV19 CASSRTKGDTEAFF
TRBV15 CATSSPIRGNEQYF
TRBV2 CASGRLNTEAFF
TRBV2 CASRTGASNQPQHF
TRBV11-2 CASSLAGGLQETQYF
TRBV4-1 CASSQTPGLNEQYF
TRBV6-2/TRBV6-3 CASSFSLGAGGMNTEAFF
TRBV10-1 CASSETASGWGGTDTQYF
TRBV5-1 CASAPGGMNTEAFF
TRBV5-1 CASSLAGQGPSMSGYGYTF
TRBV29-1 CSVDSAAQETQYF
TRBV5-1 CASSLGDTGNTIYF
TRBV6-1 CASSEAPKRGRFGELFF
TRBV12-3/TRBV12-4 CASSLSYSPLHF
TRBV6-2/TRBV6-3 CASSYGDRGTQPQHF
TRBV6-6 CASSYSAGLDYNEQFF
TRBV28 CASSSPKGQNTEAFF
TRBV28 CASRLTGSIDEQYF
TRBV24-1 CATSDPQPGQREKLFF
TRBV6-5 CASSRGQAGNTIYF
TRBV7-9 CASSLGGGNEKLFF
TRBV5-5 CASSHGTGLGYTF
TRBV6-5 CASRGTGATEAFF
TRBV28 CASSPTGSVKNIQYF
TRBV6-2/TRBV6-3 CASSQLRRGSSGNTIYF
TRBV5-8 CASIVQGGGTEAFF
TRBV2 CASSQYGLAGKIFF
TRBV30 CAWGRQGSQPQHF
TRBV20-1 CSARRTGEAFF
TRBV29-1 CSVEDRASSYNEQFF
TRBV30 CAWSRTGGTDTQYF
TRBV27 CASSLTRGRGSNPTEAFF
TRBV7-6 CASSLDPGMNTEAFF
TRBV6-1 CASSERGKLFF
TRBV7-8 CASSSFEGEAFF
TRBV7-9 CASSPGPQKPQEGEKLFF
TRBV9 CASSPHGDANTEAFF
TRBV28 CASTKGEGRDGYTF
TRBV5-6 CASSSTFGQGREKLFF